One T cell receptor (beta chain) is described in this entry. The data belong to a study of radiation and T cells in renal cell carcinoma. TCRdb's copy holds only in-frame clones and misses some; the assay was immunoSEQ multiplex PCR. The repertoire includes about 170,000 clones, roughly 90% of them detected once, and 11% sits in the top ten. Time point noted: blood 4 weeks post-SBRT, at nephrectomy. Noted treatment: 15 Gy SBRT to primary tumor, nephrectomy 4 weeks later. Nephrectomy followed 15 Gy stereotactic body radiation by 4 weeks. V lost 3 bases, J lost 2 bases, and 9 bases stayed unmatched. Germline V gene lookup returns CDR1 KGHSH and CDR2 LQKENI. This CDR3 contains 17 residues.

The sequencing here drew on blood, taken from a patient whose treatment included radiotherapy and nephrectomy. The sequence came from a woman aged 50 to 60 with renal cell carcinoma. The chain uses TRBV18 and TRBJ2-1; 8 positions match TRBD1. As DNA, the CDR3 is TGTGCCAGCTCACCCGTTAGGACAGGGCGACCCTACAATGAGCAGTTCTTC. It is translated as CASSPVRTGRPYNEQFF.